These 24 T cell receptor beta chains originate from one sample sequenced in a study of T cells in Graves' hyperthyroidism and ophthalmopathy (dated by TCRdb to between 2017 and 2020). Library preparation used multiplex PCR. The instrument given in TCRdb is Illumina HiSeq 2000. The TCR beta CDR3 regions were amplified from the RNA transcripts. A first-round RT-PCR of the TCR CDR3 used the HTBI primer set with the Qiagen OneStep RT-PCR kit. The public reads were reanalyzed by TCRdb: fastp trimming at Q25, MiXCR alignment, in-frame beta chains only. One record per CDR3 amino acid sequence lists the most common genes and DNA. For this sample the table gives around 300,000 distinct CDR3 sequences, of which about an eighth were detected only once. The top ten constitute 7.9% of the sample. Sequenced material: blood. These receptors were collected from a middle-aged woman with Graves' hyperthyroidism.

This clonotype was counted at least ten times. The chain employs TRBV12-3 or TRBV12-4 and TRBJ1-5, with no clear D. This CDR3 has 15 residues. Between the trimmed V and J ends, which lost 3 bases and 2 bases, there was a span of 11 bases. The CDR3 loop reads CASSLSALGNQPQHF. CDR3 in DNA: TGTGCCAGCAGTTTGAGTGCTCTCGGCAATCAGCCCCAGCATTTT.

V is TRBV6-2 or TRBV6-3 and J is TRBJ1-1, with TRBD1 matching 10 bases. The V gene end was trimmed by 5 bases and the J gene end by 5 bases; junction bases not matched to a gene: 5. Germline V gene sequence: CDR1 MNHEY, CDR2 SVGEGT. This CDR3 is 14 amino acids long. CDR3 in DNA: TGTGCCAGCAGTAGGACAGGGGGATGGACTGAAGCTTTCTTT. This gives the protein CASSRTGGWTEAFF.

A few counts support this clonotype. This chain joins TRBV9 and TRBJ1-1; D is possibly TRBD1 (6 bases). CDR1 and CDR2 from the germline V gene are SGDLS and YYNGEE. This CDR3 has 13 amino acids. V lost 4 bases, J lost 8 bases, and 15 bases lay in between. The CDR3 reads CASSFSLRGEAFF. CDR3 sequence (DNA): TGTGCCAGCAGCTTCTCTTTGAGGGGGGAAGCTTTCTTT.

This clonotype showed up many times. J is TRBJ2-3 and V is TRBV20-1, with a possible D match to TRBD1 (5 bases). The V end lost 5 bases, the J end lost 8 bases, and 11 bases lay between the germline ends. The germline V gene encodes CDR1 DFQATT and CDR2 SNEGSKA (reference sequence). There are 11 residues in the CDR3. CDR3 nucleotides: TGCAGTGCTCCTTGGCAGGGTACGCAGTATTTT. It translates to CSAPWQGTQYF.

In regard to this clonotype: It may be a read error: a sequence one base away is much more abundant. V gene TRBV2 combines with J gene TRBJ1-4; 9 nucleotides line up with TRBD1. The CDR3 loop spans 14 amino acids. The germline gives CDR1 SNHLY, CDR2 FYNNEI. V lost 4 bases and J lost 7; bases outside the gene matches: 4. Here the CDR3 reads CASSGQGGGEKLFF. The CDR3 DNA sequence: TGTGCCAGCAGTGGACAGGGGGGCGGTGAAAAACTGTTTTTT.

This clonotype came up many times. The chain combines TRBV10-2 with TRBJ2-5, with D unclear. The length of the CDR3 is 13 residues. Germline assignment: CDR1 WSHSY and CDR2 SAAADI. The ends were cut back, 6 bases at V and 3 bases at J, with 11 bases in the middle. CDR3 loop: CASSPNWEETQYF. CDR3 sequence (DNA): TGCGCCAGCAGCCCAAACTGGGAAGAGACCCAGTACTTC.

Only a few counts were recorded for this clonotype. This chain uses TRBV28 with TRBJ1-2; D not resolved. Trimming removed 2 bases at V and 1 base at J, with 14 bases between. CDR3 length: 16 residues. Germline V gene lookup returns CDR1 MDHEN and CDR2 SYDVKM. The DNA of the CDR3 is TGTGCCAGCAGTTTAAGAACGGTAACGCTTAACTATGGCTACACCTTC. This translates into CASSLRTVTLNYGYTF.

This chain joins TRBV7-3 and TRBJ2-2; D is unresolved. V lost 1 base and J lost 6, with 6 bases in between. Germline CDR1 and CDR2: SGHTA and FQGTGA. The CDR3 has 13 residues. The CDR3 region has the DNA TGTGCCAGCAGCTTAAGCCCTTCCGGGGAGCTGTTTTTT. Translating gives CASSLSPSGELFF.

This clonotype was recorded a few times. This chain uses TRBV19 with TRBJ1-2; D unresolved. Trimming took 5 bases from V and 4 from J, leaving 11 bases between them. CDR3 length equals 13 residues. CDR1 is LNHDA, CDR2 SQIVND, per germline (reference sequence). In DNA form, the CDR3 reads TGTGCCAGTAGTCTCGGCAGCCTCTATGGCTACACCTTC. Translating gives CASSLGSLYGYTF.

This clonotype showed up just a few times. The gene calls are TRBV29-1 and TRBJ1-2; D gene uncertain. Germline CDR1 and CDR2: SQVTM and ANQGSEA. V was cut by 6 bases and J by 8 bases, with 13 bases left in between. The CDR3 loop spans 11 amino acids. The CDR3: CSVGGVKGYTF. The CDR3 DNA is TGCAGCGTGGGCGGGGTAAAGGGCTACACCTTC. Combining the CDR3 with reference TRBV29-1 and TRBJ1-2 gives the whole variable domain SAVISQKPSRDICQRGTSLTIQCQVDSQVTMMFWYRQQPGQSLTLIATANQGSEATYESGFVIDKFPISRPNLTFSTLTVSNMSPEDSSIYLCSVGGVKGYTFGSGTRLTVV.

There are many counts of this clonotype. The chain links TRBV20-1 to TRBJ2-1, with D hard to call. The germline V gene encodes CDR1 DFQATT and CDR2 SNEGSKA (reference sequence). Trimming left V 1 base short and J 0 bases short, with 7 bases between. The CDR3 covers 14 residues. CDR3 residues: CSARVEISYNEQFF. CDR3 sequence (DNA): TGCAGTGCTAGAGTGGAGATCTCCTACAATGAGCAGTTCTTC.

This clonotype was found many times. The V and J genes are TRBV2 and TRBJ2-2; no clear D. V lost 2 bases and J 7 bases, leaving 11 bases between the germline ends. Germline lookup yields CDR1 SNHLY and CDR2 FYNNEI. This CDR3 is 14 amino acids long. The CDR3, as DNA: TGTGCCAGCAGTGAAAACAGATACGACGGGGAGCTGTTTTTT. Residues: CASSENRYDGELFF.

This clonotype showed up many times. V is TRBV10-3 and J is TRBJ2-7, with TRBD2 matching 7 bases. Unmatched junction bases numbered 6, after V lost 5 bases and J lost 2 bases. The CDR3 has 14 residues. Germline lookup yields CDR1 ENHRY and CDR2 SYGVKD. The CDR3 DNA is TGTGCCATCAGTTTCACTAGCGTGCCCTACGAGCAGTACTTC. Its translation is CAISFTSVPYEQYF.

As regards this clonotype: It may be a read error: a sequence one base away is much more abundant. The J gene is TRBJ2-7, the V gene TRBV6-1, with TRBD1 identical over 9 bases. The CDR3 is 16 residues long. Germline lookup yields CDR1 MNHNS and CDR2 SASEGT. Trimming cost V 11 bases and J 0 bases; bases outside gene matches: 14. The CDR3 DNA reads as TGTGCCGGCGCCACTAAGGGACAGGGTCCCTCCTACGAGCAGTACTTC. It specifies CAGATKGQGPSYEQYF.

The rearrangement joins TRBV24-1 to TRBJ2-7; TRBD1 agrees at 10 bases. Germline-derived CDR1 and CDR2 are KGHDR and SFDVKD. Germline trimming cut 0 bases from V and 6 bases from J; bases unmatched to any gene: 4. The CDR3 is made up of 15 amino acids. The CDR3 sequence is CATSDLVTGGCEQYF. CDR3 nucleotides: TGTGCCACCAGTGATTTGGTGACAGGGGGCTGCGAGCAGTACTTC.

This clonotype was observed at least ten times. V is TRBV2 and J is TRBJ2-3; no reliable D call. With 1 base removed from V and 5 bases from J, the gap between germline ends came to 7 bases. The germline V gene encodes CDR1 SNHLY and CDR2 FYNNEI. The CDR3 is 13 residues long. CDR3 nucleotide sequence: TGTGCCAGCAGTGAAGGTTTTCAAGATACGCAGTATTTT. It translates to CASSEGFQDTQYF. The full variable domain, in which reference TRBV2 and TRBJ2-3 provide the parts outside the CDR3, is EPEVTQTPSHQVTQMGQEVILRCVPISNHLYFYWYRQILGQKVEFLVSFYNNEISEKSEIFDDQFSVERPDGSNFTLKIRSTKLEDSAMYFCASSEGFQDTQYFGPGTRLTVL.

This clonotype appeared many times. This chain uses TRBV7-9 with TRBJ2-7; D is perhaps TRBD1 (6 bases). The V gene lost 5 bases and the J gene lost 4 bases, with 9 bases spanning the gap. CDR3 length: 12 amino acids. Germline V gene sequence: CDR1 SEHNR, CDR2 FQNEAQ (reference sequence). CDR3 protein: CASSGTIYEQYF. The CDR3 nucleotides read TGTGCCAGCAGCGGGACAATATACGAGCAGTACTTC. Full variable domain (missing parts from reference TRBV7-9 and TRBJ2-7): DTGVSQNPRHKITKRGQNVTFRCDPISEHNRLYWYRQTLGQGPEFLTYFQNEAQLEKSRLLSDRFSAERPKGSFSTLEIQRTEQGDSAMYLCASSGTIYEQYFGPGTRLTVT.

There are many counts of this clonotype. The chain carries TRBV3-1 and TRBJ1-2; D not certain. V lost 9 bases and J lost 7, with 30 bases in between. In germline, CDR1 is LGHDT, CDR2 YNNKEL (reference sequence). The CDR3 is 17 residues long. The CDR3 protein is CASGGEVEPLLGGGYTF. DNA of the CDR3: TGTGCCAGTGGCGGGGAAGTCGAACCTCTACTAGGCGGTGGCTACACCTTC.

This clonotype was counted many times. CDR3 in DNA: TGTGCCAGCAGCTTATCCCCCGGACAGGGGAATTCACCCCTCCACTTT. Protein sequence: CASSLSPGQGNSPLHF. This chain links TRBV7-9 with TRBJ1-6; 9 bases map to TRBD1. In germline, CDR1 is SEHNR, CDR2 FQNEAQ (reference sequence). The CDR3 runs 16 residues. After removal of 2 bases from V and 7 bases from J, the junction contained 6 bases not matched to a gene.

The CDR3 loop reads CASSFDRLNSPLHF. The DNA for the CDR3 is TGTGCCAGCAGCTTTGACAGGCTAAATTCACCCCTCCACTTT. The V gene is TRBV7-9, the J gene TRBJ1-6; D might be TRBD1 (6 bases). Trimming cost V 3 bases and J 7 bases, with 10 bases left between them. CDR1 is SEHNR and CDR2 is FQNEAQ in the germline V gene (reference sequence). This CDR3 is built from 14 residues.

This clonotype was counted only a few times. A single base separates this from a much larger clone, so it may be a read error. This is likely a read error, given that the CDR3 carries no conserved phenylalanine or tryptophan at its end. The J gene is TRBJ1-2, the V gene TRBV6-5; D gene ambiguous. Germline values: CDR1 MNHEY, CDR2 SVGAGI. The CDR3 spans 12 residues. V was clipped by 6 bases and J by 2 bases, with 7 bases between them. The CDR3 nucleotides are TGTGCCAGCAGCACACGCAACTATGGCTACACCCTC. This encodes CASSTRNYGYTL.

In this sample, this clonotype turned up a few times. The chain uses TRBV20-1 and TRBJ2-1, with D perhaps matching TRBD2 (6 bases). The V end lost 0 bases, the J end lost 0 bases, and 9 bases lay between the germline ends. This CDR3 is built from 15 residues. Germline-derived CDR1 and CDR2 are DFQATT and SNEGSKA (reference sequence). Here the CDR3 reads CSAREAGASYNEQFF. The CDR3 DNA sequence: TGCAGTGCTAGAGAAGCGGGTGCCTCCTACAATGAGCAGTTCTTC.

This clonotype was counted at least ten times. V is TRBV14 and J is TRBJ2-7; D is ambiguous. The V end lost 4 bases, the J end lost 4 bases, and 17 bases lay between the germline ends. CDR1 SGHDN and CDR2 FVKESK come from the germline V gene. This CDR3 region has 15 residues. This CDR3 reads CASSRRQTSIYEQYF. CDR3 DNA sequence: TGTGCCAGCAGCCGCCGGCAGACATCGATATACGAGCAGTACTTC.

This clonotype has ten or more counts. V is TRBV20-1 and J is TRBJ2-7, with D unresolved. V was cut by 2 bases and J by 2 bases, with 7 bases left in between. The germline gives CDR1 DFQATT, CDR2 SNEGSKA (reference sequence). The CDR3 consists of 12 residues. CDR3: CSARIPPYEQYF. CDR3 bases: TGCAGTGCTAGAATCCCCCCCTACGAGCAGTACTTC.